This T cell receptor (beta chain) was sequenced in a study of blood T cell repertoires in COVID-19. Study in general: The samples span acute and convalescent COVID-19 from the United States, Italy and Spain. PBMCs, B-cell-depleted T cells, or T cells were the source of the cDNA or gDNA that made up the material.

In the original workflow: Amplification from reference gene primers served as the basis for estimated nucleated cell counts. Method: immunoSEQ multiplex PCR; TCRdb's copy keeps in-frame clones and lacks some. V and J calls and clone size follow that table, whereas D and trimming were derived from the DNA. The table includes some 58,000 clones, approximately 83% detected once. CDR3 length: 19 residues. V and J are TRBV21-1 and TRBJ1-5; TRBD1 is the table's D call and was not checked against the DNA. TRBV21-1 is marked as a pseudogene. Sample: peripheral blood. The sequence derives from a middle-aged man with acute or convalescent COVID-19. The CDR3: CASSKLVRDRGLGNQPQHF. DNA of the CDR3: TGTGCCAGCAGCAAATTGGTCCGGGACAGGGGGCTAGGCAATCAGCCCCAGCATTTT.